This T cell receptor beta chain was captured by sequencing in a study of blood T cell repertoires in COVID-19. Across the study: Italy, Spain and the United States were the sources of the convalescent and acute COVID-19 samples. In each case, the material was cDNA or gDNA derived from T cells, B-cell-depleted T cells, or PBMCs.

The Seattle patients, enrolled during active infection, were followed longitudinally. Methods used by the authors: It was from reference gene primer amplification that nucleated cell counts were estimated. TCRdb keeps only in-frame clones here, not all; method: immunoSEQ multiplex PCR. That table gives V, J and clone size, and the DNA gave D and trimming. The table includes hundreds of thousands of clones, over 75% detected once. Per germline, CDR1 SGHTA and CDR2 FQGNSA. Losses at the gene ends were 5 bases for V and 9 bases for J; bases not matched to a gene: 10. The CDR3 spans 15 residues. The TCR originated in an older woman with COVID-19, enrolled during active disease. Input material: peripheral blood. The chain combines TRBV7-2 with TRBJ2-3; TRBD2 matches 11 bases. The CDR3 nucleotides are TGTGCCAGCAGCCCCTCTAGCGGGGGGCCTCAGACGCAGTATTTT. Amino acids: CASSPSSGGPQTQYF.